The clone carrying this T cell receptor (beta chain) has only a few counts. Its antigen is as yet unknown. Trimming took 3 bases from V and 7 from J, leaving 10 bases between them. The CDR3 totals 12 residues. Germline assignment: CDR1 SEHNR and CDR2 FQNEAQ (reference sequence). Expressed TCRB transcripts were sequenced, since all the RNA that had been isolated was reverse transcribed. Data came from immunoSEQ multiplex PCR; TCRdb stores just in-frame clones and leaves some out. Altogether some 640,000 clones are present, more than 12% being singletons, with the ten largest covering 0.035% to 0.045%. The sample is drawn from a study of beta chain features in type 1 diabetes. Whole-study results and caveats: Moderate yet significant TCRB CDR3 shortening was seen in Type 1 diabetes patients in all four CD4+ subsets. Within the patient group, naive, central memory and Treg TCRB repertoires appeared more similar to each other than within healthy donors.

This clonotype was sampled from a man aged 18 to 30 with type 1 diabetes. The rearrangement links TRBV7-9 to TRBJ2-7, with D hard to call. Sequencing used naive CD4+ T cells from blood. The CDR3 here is CASSFGPREQYF. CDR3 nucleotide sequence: TGTGCCAGCAGCTTTGGGCCCAGGGAGCAGTACTTC.